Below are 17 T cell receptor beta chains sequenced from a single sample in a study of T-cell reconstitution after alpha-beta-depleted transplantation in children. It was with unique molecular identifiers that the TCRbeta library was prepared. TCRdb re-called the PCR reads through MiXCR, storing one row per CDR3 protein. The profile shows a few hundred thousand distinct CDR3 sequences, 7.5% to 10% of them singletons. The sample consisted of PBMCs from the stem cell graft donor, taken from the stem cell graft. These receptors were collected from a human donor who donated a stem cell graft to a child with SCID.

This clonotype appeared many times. As DNA, the CDR3 is TGTGCCAGCAGCGTAGCGGGGGGGCCGGATACGCAGTATTTT. Amino acid sequence: CASSVAGGPDTQYF. The J gene is TRBJ2-3, the V gene TRBV9, with 8 nucleotides matching TRBD2. V shed 0 bases and J 6 bases; nucleotides not matched to a gene: 3. CDR1 and CDR2 (germline): SGDLS, YYNGEE. This CDR3 comprises 14 residues.

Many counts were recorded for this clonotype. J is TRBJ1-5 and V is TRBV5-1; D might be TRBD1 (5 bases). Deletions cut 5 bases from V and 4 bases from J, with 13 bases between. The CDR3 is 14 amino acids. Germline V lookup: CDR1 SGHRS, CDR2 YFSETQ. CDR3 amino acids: CASSFDSQNQPQHF. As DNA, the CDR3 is TGCGCCAGCAGTTTTGACAGCCAGAATCAGCCCCAGCATTTT.

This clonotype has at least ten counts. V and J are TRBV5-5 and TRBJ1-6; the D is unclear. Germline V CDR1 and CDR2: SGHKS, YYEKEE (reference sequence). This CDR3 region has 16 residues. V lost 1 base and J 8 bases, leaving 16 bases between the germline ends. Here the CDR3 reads CASSLLVGKRDSPLHF. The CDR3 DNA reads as TGTGCCAGCAGCTTGCTAGTAGGAAAAAGAGATTCACCCCTCCACTTT.

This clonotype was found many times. The CDR3 protein is CASSLWQDSYEQYF. The DNA for the CDR3 is TGTGCCAGCAGTTTATGGCAGGATTCCTACGAGCAGTACTTC. The rearrangement uses TRBV12-3 or TRBV12-4 and TRBJ2-7; D gene ambiguous. The CDR3 covers 14 residues. V lost 2 bases and J lost 1, with 9 bases in between.

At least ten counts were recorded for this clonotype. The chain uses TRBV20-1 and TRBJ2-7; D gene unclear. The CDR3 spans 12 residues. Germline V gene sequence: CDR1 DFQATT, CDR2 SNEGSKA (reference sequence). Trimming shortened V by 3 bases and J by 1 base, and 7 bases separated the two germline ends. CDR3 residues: CSASPWSYEQYF. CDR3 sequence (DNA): TGCAGTGCTAGTCCCTGGTCCTACGAGCAGTACTTC.

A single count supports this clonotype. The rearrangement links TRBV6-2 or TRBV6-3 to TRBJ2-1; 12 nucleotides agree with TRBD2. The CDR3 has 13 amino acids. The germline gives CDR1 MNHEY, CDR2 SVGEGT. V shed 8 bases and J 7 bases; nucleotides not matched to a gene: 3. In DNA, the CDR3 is TGTGCCAGCCGGACTAGCGGGGTGAATGAGCAGTTCTTC. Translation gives CASRTSGVNEQFF.

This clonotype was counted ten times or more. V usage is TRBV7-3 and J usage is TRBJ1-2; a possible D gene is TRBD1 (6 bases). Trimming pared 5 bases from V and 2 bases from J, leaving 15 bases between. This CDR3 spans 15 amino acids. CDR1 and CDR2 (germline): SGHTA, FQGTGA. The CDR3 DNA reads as TGTGCCAGCAGCCCAACAGGGCCGAGAAACTATGGCTACACCTTC. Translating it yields CASSPTGPRNYGYTF. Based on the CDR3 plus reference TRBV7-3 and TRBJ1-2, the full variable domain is GAGVSQTPSNKVTEKGKYVELRCDPISGHTALYWYRQSLGQGPEFLIYFQGTGAADDSGLPNDRFFAVRPEGSVSTLKIQRTERGDSAVYLCASSPTGPRNYGYTFGSGTRLTVV.

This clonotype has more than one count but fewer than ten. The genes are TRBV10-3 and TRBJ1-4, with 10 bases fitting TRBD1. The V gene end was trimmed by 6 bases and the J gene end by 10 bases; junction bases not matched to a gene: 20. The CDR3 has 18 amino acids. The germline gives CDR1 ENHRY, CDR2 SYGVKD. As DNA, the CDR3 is TGTGCCATCAGCTCCGGGACAGGGGAAACTGCGCCCCGGGGAAAACTGTTTTTT. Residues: CAISSGTGETAPRGKLFF.

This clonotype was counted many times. The CDR3 spells CASSQPTGVTDTQYF. CDR3 in DNA: TGCGCCAGCAGCCAGCCGACGGGAGTAACAGATACGCAGTATTTT. This chain links TRBV5-1 with TRBJ2-3, with a tentative D call TRBD2 (6 bases). This CDR3 has 15 amino acids. Germline V gene sequence: CDR1 SGHRS, CDR2 YFSETQ. Trimming pared 4 bases from V and 3 bases from J, leaving 15 bases between. The full variable domain, rest sourced from reference TRBV5-1 and TRBJ2-3, is KAGVTQTPRYLIKTRGQQVTLSCSPISGHRSVSWYQQTPGQGLQFLFEYFSETQRNKGNFPGRFSGRQFSNSRSEMNVSTLELGDSALYLCASSQPTGVTDTQYFGPGTRLTVL.

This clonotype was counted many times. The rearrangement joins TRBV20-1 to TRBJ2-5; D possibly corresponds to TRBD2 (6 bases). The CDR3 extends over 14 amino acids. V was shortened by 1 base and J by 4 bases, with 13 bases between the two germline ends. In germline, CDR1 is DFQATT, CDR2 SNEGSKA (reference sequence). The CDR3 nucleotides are TGCAGTGCTAGAGGGGGACTCAGCCGAGAGACCCAGTACTTC. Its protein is CSARGGLSRETQYF.

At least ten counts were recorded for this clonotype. The CDR3 loop is CASQGGGPYNEQFF. The CDR3 DNA reads as TGTGCCAGCCAAGGCGGGGGCCCTTACAATGAGCAGTTCTTC. This chain links TRBV6-1 with TRBJ2-1; D is perhaps TRBD2 (7 bases). From germline, CDR1 is MNHNS and CDR2 SASEGT. With 8 bases removed from V and 4 bases from J, the gap between germline ends came to 15 bases. The CDR3 contains 14 residues.

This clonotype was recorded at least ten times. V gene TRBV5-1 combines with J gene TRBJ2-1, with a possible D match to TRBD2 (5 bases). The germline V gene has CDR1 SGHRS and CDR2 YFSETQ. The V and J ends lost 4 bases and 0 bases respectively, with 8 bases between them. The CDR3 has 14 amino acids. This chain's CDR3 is CASSERTSYNEQFF. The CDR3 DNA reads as TGCGCCAGCAGCGAGCGGACCTCCTACAATGAGCAGTTCTTC.

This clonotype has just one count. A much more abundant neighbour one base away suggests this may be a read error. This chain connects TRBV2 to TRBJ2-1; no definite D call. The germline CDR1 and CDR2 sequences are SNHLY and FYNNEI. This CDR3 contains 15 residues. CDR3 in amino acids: CGSSDGAMLDNEQFF. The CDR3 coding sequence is TGTGGCAGCAGTGACGGAGCGATGCTAGACAATGAGCAGTTCTTC.

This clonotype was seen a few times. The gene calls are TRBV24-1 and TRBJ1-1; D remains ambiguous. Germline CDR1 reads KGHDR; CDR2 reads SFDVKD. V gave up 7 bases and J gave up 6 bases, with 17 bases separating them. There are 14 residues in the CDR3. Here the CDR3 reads CATRGGEPTAEAFF. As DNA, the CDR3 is TGTGCCACCAGGGGTGGTGAGCCGACCGCTGAAGCTTTCTTT.

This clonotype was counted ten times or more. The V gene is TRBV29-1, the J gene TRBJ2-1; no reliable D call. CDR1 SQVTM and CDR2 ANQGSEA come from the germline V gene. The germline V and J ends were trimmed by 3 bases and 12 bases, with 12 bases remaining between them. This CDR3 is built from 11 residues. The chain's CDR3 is CSVEGPRLQFF. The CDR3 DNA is TGCAGCGTTGAGGGTCCGCGTCTGCAGTTCTTC.

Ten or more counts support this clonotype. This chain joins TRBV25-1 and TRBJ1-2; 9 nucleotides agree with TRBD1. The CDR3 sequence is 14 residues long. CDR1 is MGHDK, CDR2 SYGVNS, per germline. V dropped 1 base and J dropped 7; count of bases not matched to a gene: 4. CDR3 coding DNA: TGTGCCAGCAGTGAATGGGACAGGGAGGGTGGCTACACCTTC. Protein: CASSEWDREGGYTF.

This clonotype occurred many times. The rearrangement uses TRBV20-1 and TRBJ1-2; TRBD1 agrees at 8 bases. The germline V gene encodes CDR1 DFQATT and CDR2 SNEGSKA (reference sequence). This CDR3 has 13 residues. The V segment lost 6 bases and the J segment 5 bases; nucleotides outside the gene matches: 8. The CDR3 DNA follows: TGCAGTGCCAAGGACAGGGTAAAATATGGCTACACCTTC. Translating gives CSAKDRVKYGYTF.